This entry features one T cell receptor beta chain sequence. This specimen belongs to a study of blood T cells in healthy people across ages. PCR was performed a second time for 7 to 11 cycles using a sample-barcoded 5' primer and a J-beta primer mix. Each CDR3 protein is one row after TCRdb ran MiXCR on the 5' RACE reads. Among 580,000 or so distinct CDR3 sequences listed, 45% to 55% were seen once. The CDR3 is 14 residues long. Trimming pared 1 base from V and 1 base from J, leaving 6 bases between. In germline, CDR1 is MGHRA, CDR2 YSYEKL. The rearrangement links TRBV4-1 to TRBJ2-3; D remains ambiguous. Sequenced sample: blood. The TCR sequence derives from an elderly man in good health. In DNA, the CDR3 is TGCGCCAGCAGCCAAGGGGAAGGCACAGATACGCAGTATTTT. This translates into CASSQGEGTDTQYF.